This T cell receptor beta chain was sequenced during a study of beta chain features in type 1 diabetes. Study results and limitations: Cells with high TCR expression could be over-represented by cDNA sequencing. A potential influence of HLA type upon TCRB rearrangement remained unresolved herein.

Staining for CD45RO/CCR7/CD25/CD127/CD95/CD27 allowed sorting of CD4+ naive, central memory, regulatory and stem cell-like memory cells. cDNA synthesis used the whole RNA isolate, giving expressed TCRB sequences. Only in-frame clones appear in the TCRdb table, and some are missing; sequencing was by immunoSEQ multiplex PCR. This table holds fewer than 350,000 clones, about 8.5% found once. This clone was observed a few times. The target antigen is unknown. Sequenced material: central memory CD4+ T cells from blood. This sequence was found in a woman aged 18 to 35 in good health.

The CDR3 sequence: CASSRGTFQTFYEQYF. CDR3 coding DNA: TGCGCCAGCAGCAGGGGGACCTTCCAAACATTCTACGAGCAGTACTTC. The V call is TRBV4-3, the J call TRBJ2-7, with TRBD1 as a possible D gene (6 bases). The CDR3 extends over 16 amino acids. The V end was cut by 5 bases, the J end by 3 bases, with 20 bases between. In germline, CDR1 is LGHNA, CDR2 YSLEER.